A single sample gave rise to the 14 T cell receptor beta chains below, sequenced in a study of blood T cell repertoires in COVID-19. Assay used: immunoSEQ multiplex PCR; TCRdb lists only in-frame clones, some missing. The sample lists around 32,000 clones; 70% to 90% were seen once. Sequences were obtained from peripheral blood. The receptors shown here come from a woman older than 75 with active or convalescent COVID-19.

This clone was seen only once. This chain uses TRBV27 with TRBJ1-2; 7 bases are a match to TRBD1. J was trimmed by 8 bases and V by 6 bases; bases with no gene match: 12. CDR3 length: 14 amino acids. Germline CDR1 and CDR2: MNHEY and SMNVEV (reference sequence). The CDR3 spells CASRPVTGVGGYTF. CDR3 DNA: TGTGCCAGCAGGCCCGTTACAGGGGTAGGGGGCTACACCTTC.

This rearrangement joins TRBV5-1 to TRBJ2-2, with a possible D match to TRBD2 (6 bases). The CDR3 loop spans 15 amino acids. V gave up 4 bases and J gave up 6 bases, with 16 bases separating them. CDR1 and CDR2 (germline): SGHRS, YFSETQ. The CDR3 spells CASSQSPGSPGELFF. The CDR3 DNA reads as TGCGCCAGCAGCCAGAGTCCCGGGAGTCCCGGGGAGCTGTTTTTT. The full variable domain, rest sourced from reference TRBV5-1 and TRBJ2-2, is KAGVTQTPRYLIKTRGQQVTLSCSPISGHRSVSWYQQTPGQGLQFLFEYFSETQRNKGNFPGRFSGRQFSNSRSEMNVSTLELGDSALYLCASSQSPGSPGELFFGEGSRLTVL.

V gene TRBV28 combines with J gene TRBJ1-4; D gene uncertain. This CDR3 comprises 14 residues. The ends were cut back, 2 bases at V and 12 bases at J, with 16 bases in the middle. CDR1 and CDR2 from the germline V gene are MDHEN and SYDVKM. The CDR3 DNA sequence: TGTGCCAGCAGTTTAGGGCATCGGATCGGGGAACTGTTTTTT. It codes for CASSLGHRIGELFF.

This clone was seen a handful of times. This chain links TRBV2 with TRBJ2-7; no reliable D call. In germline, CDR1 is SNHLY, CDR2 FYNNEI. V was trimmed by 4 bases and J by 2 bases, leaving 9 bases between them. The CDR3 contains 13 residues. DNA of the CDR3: TGTGCCAGCAGTGTAGCCAGGACCTACGAGCAGTACTTC. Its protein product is CASSVARTYEQYF.

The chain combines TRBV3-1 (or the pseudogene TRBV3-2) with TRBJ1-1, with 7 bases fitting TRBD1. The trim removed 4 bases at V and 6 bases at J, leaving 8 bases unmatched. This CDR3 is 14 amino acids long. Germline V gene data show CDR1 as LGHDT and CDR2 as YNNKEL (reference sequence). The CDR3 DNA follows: TGTGCCAGCAGCCCGCAGACCCAGGGGGCTGAAGCTTTCTTT. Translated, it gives CASSPQTQGAEAFF.

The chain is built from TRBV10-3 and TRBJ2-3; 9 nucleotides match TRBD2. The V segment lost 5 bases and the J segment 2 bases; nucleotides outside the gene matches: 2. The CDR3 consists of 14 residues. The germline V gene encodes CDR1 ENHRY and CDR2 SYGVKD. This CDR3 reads CAISSGGNTDTQYF. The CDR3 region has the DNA TGTGCCATCAGTAGCGGGGGGAACACAGATACGCAGTATTTT.

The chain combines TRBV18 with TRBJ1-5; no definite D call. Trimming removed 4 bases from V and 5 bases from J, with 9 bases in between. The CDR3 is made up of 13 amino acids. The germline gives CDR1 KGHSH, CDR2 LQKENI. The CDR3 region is CASSLSRDQPQHF. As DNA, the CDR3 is TGTGCCAGCTCACTGAGCCGCGATCAGCCCCAGCATTTT.

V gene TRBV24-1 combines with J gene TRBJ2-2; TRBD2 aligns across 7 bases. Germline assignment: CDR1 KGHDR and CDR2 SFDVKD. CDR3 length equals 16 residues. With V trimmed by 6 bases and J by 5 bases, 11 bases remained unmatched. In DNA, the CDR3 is TGTGCCACCAGTTTCGGAGCGGGAAGGTTTACCGGGGAGCTGTTTTTT. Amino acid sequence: CATSFGAGRFTGELFF.

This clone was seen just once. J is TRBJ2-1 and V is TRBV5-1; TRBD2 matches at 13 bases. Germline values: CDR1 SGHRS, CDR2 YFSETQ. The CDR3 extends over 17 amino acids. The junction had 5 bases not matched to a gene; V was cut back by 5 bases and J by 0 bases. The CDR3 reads CASRGTSGASSYNEQFF. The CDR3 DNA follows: TGCGCCAGCAGGGGGACTAGCGGGGCCAGCTCCTACAATGAGCAGTTCTTC.

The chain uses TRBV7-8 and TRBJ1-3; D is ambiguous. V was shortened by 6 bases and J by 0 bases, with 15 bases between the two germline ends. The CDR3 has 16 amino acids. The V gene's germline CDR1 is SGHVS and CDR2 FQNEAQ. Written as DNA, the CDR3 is TGTGCCAGCAGGGGCACTTTACTCAGCTCTGGAAACACCATATATTTT. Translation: CASRGTLLSSGNTIYF.

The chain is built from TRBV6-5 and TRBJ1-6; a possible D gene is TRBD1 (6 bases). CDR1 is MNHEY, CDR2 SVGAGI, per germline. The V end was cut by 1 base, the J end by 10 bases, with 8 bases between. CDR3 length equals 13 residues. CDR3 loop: CASSYLQGSPLHF. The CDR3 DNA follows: TGTGCCAGCAGTTACTTACAGGGATCACCCCTCCACTTT.

CDR3 residues: CASQGRGGCGYTF. The CDR3 bases are TGTGCCAGTCAGGGTAGGGGCGGATGCGGCTACACCTTC. This rearrangement joins TRBV21-1 to TRBJ1-2; the table's D gene call, TRBD1, was not cross checked with the DNA. TRBV21-1 is a pseudogene segment. CDR3 size: 13 residues.

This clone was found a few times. The DNA of the CDR3 is TGTGCCAGCAGCTTAAGCGAGGCAGGGGCCTATGGCTACACCTTC. Protein sequence: CASSLSEAGAYGYTF. This sequence joins TRBV7-2 and TRBJ1-2, with D possibly TRBD1 on 6 matching bases. The V and J ends lost 2 bases and 4 bases respectively, with 14 bases between them. CDR3 length equals 15 residues. CDR1 and CDR2 from the germline V gene are SGHTA and FQGNSA.

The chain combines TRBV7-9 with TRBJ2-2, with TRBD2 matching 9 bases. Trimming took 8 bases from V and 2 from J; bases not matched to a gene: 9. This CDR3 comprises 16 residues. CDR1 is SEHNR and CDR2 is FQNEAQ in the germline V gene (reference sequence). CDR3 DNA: TGTGCCAGCGGAAGTGCGGGGGGGACTAACACCGGGGAGCTGTTTTTT. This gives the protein CASGSAGGTNTGELFF.